The 15 T cell receptor beta chains reported below all come from one sample, sequenced in a study of human T cells and chemical hapten exposure. As to time point: patch test 2, 6 weeks after DPC sensitization. The treatment is: therapeutic diphenylcyclopropenone sensitization with weekly scalp DPC. TCRdb itself ran the RACE reads through MiXCR, one entry per CDR3 protein. The repertoire has 100,000 or so distinct CDR3 sequences, 7% to 10% of them found once; the top ten carry about 2%. Sequencing used whole blood, obtained in connection with sensitization to the hapten diphenylcyclopropenone (DPC). Source of these receptors: a middle-aged woman with alopecia areata. Some clones in this sample may be carry-over from other donors' samples.

This clonotype was observed at least ten times. The V call is TRBV2, the J call TRBJ2-3, with D possibly matching TRBD1 (5 bases). Trimming removed 3 bases at V and 1 base at J, with 8 bases between. Germline V gene lookup returns CDR1 SNHLY and CDR2 FYNNEI. The CDR3 sequence is 14 residues long. The CDR3 sequence: CASSDRARTDTQYF. Here the CDR3 DNA reads TGTGCCAGCAGTGACAGGGCTCGCACAGATACGCAGTATTTT.

Comments on this clonotype: A clone one base away is much larger, so this may be a read error. V is TRBV29-1 and J is TRBJ1-2, with a tentative D call TRBD1 (5 bases). This CDR3 has 12 residues. Germline V lookup: CDR1 SQVTM, CDR2 ANQGSEA. The DNA for the CDR3 is TGCAGCGCGGGAGAGAGGGGATATGACTACACCTTC. Protein product: CSAGERGYDYTF.

This clonotype was seen ten or more times. The chain joins TRBV12-3 or TRBV12-4 to TRBJ2-3, with TRBD2 identical over 15 bases. The CDR3 is 17 amino acids. V shed 3 bases and J 1 base; nucleotides not matched to a gene: 2. The CDR3 region has the DNA TGTGCCAGCAGTTTCAGGACTAGCGGGAGGGGCACAGATACGCAGTATTTT. Its protein is CASSFRTSGRGTDTQYF.

This clonotype came up many times. The chain combines TRBV2 with TRBJ2-1, with 8 bases aligning to TRBD2. CDR1 and CDR2 (germline): SNHLY, FYNNEI. This CDR3 has 14 amino acids. V shed 6 bases and J 4 bases; nucleotides not matched to a gene: 5. The CDR3 reads CASRPGGPYNEQFF. The CDR3 nucleotides are TGTGCCAGCAGACCGGGAGGGCCTTACAATGAGCAGTTCTTC.

The sample holds many counts of this clonotype. The V gene is TRBV21-1, the J gene TRBJ2-3. TRBV21-1 is a pseudogene locus. The CDR3 has 14 amino acids. CDR3: CASSKARGTDTQYF. CDR3 coding DNA: TGTGCCAGCAGCAAAGCTCGCGGAACAGATACGCAGTATTTT.

This clonotype was counted a few times. V and J are TRBV28 and TRBJ1-6, with 7 bases fitting TRBD1. Looked up from germline, CDR1 is MDHEN and CDR2 is SYDVKM. The CDR3 runs to 14 residues. Losses at the gene ends were 7 bases for V and 10 bases for J; bases not matched to a gene: 10. DNA of the CDR3: TGTGCCAGCACCTCACAGGGGATGGTCTCACCCCTCCACTTT. It specifies CASTSQGMVSPLHF. The entire variable domain, with the rest obtained from reference TRBV28 and TRBJ1-6, is as follows: DVKVTQSSRYLVKRTGEKVFLECVQDMDHENMFWYRQDPGLGLRLIYFSYDVKMKEKGDIPEGYSVSREKKERFSLILESASTNQTSMYLCASTSQGMVSPLHFGNGTRLTVT.

The V and J genes are TRBV4-3 and TRBJ2-7, with D unresolved. CDR1 and CDR2 from the germline V gene are LGHNA and YSLEER. The CDR3 has 14 amino acids. Trimming took off 1 base at V and 1 base at J, with 8 bases between the two ends. CDR3 DNA: TGCGCCAGCAGCCAAGCTTCCCAATCCTACGAGCAGTACTTC. Its protein is CASSQASQSYEQYF.

The gene calls are TRBV7-2 and TRBJ1-6; 9 nucleotides agree with TRBD1. Trimming took 5 bases from V and 8 from J; bases not matched to a gene: 7. The V gene's germline CDR1 is SGHTA and CDR2 FQGNSA. The CDR3 sequence is 15 residues long. CDR3 in amino acids: CASSRTGAADSPLHF. In DNA, the CDR3 is TGTGCCAGCAGCCGGACAGGGGCGGCGGATTCACCCCTCCACTTT.

This clonotype was seen repeatedly, ten times or more. This chain connects TRBV6-1 to TRBJ2-7, with a possible D match to TRBD2 (5 bases). V shed 9 bases and J shed 0 bases, with 15 bases lying between them. The germline CDR1 and CDR2 sequences are MNHNS and SASEGT. This CDR3 comprises 14 residues. CDR3 DNA: TGTGCCAGTGGCTTAGCGTGGAGCTCCTACGAGCAGTACTTC. Its translation: CASGLAWSSYEQYF.

This clonotype appeared once. V usage is TRBV10-3 and J usage is TRBJ2-1, with TRBD1 as a possible D gene (7 bases). This CDR3 is built from 12 residues. Trimming removed 4 bases from V and 8 bases from J, with 9 bases in between. Germline loops: CDR1 ENHRY, CDR2 SYGVKD. CDR3 amino acids: CAISARGDEQFF. As DNA, the CDR3 is TGTGCCATCAGTGCCAGGGGGGATGAGCAGTTCTTC.

This clonotype has a handful of counts. The rearrangement joins TRBV28 to TRBJ1-2; 8 bases line up with TRBD1. Per germline, CDR1 MDHEN and CDR2 SYDVKM. V lost 5 bases, J lost 4 bases, and 9 bases stayed unmatched. This CDR3 has 15 amino acids. CDR3 region: CASSQTAGGSYGYTF. DNA for the CDR3: TGTGCCAGCAGTCAAACCGCAGGGGGCTCCTATGGCTACACCTTC.

The chain carries TRBV6-2 or TRBV6-3 and TRBJ2-1; D possibly corresponds to TRBD2 (6 bases). With 3 bases removed from V and 9 bases from J, the gap between germline ends came to 12 bases. This CDR3 is 13 amino acids long. CDR1 and CDR2 from the germline V gene are MNHEY and SVGEGT. DNA of the CDR3: TGTGCCAGCAGTTATACGGGAGTGGGTGAGCAGTTCTTC. Protein sequence: CASSYTGVGEQFF.

The sample holds a few counts of this clonotype. The J gene is TRBJ2-7, the V gene TRBV6-5; 8 bases match TRBD1. CDR1 MNHEY and CDR2 SVGAGI come from the germline V gene. Trimming at V came to 6 bases and at J to 3 bases, leaving 7 bases not matched to a gene. The length of the CDR3 is 14 residues. The CDR3 loop is CASRRQGNFYEQYF. In nucleotides, the CDR3 is TGTGCCAGCAGAAGACAGGGGAATTTCTACGAGCAGTACTTC.

This clonotype was observed a handful of times. The V call is TRBV28, the J call TRBJ2-1, with D perhaps matching TRBD1 or TRBD2 (5 bases each). Germline V gene sequence: CDR1 MDHEN, CDR2 SYDVKM. Trimming took off 6 bases at V and 7 bases at J, with 10 bases between the two ends. The CDR3 loop spans 12 amino acids. CDR3 DNA: TGTGCCAGCAGAGAGGGACGGAATGAGCAGTTCTTC. Translating it yields CASREGRNEQFF.

This clonotype has a count of ten or more. The chain carries TRBV27 and TRBJ2-1; TRBD2 matches 12 bases. The CDR3 length is 17 residues. V dropped 4 bases and J dropped 1; count of bases not matched to a gene: 5. Germline CDR1 and CDR2: MNHEY and SMNVEV (reference sequence). The CDR3 loop is CASSSLTSGRSYNEQFF. CDR3 nucleotides: TGTGCCAGCAGTTCCTTAACTAGCGGGAGGTCCTACAATGAGCAGTTCTTC.